This TCR beta chain is drawn from a study of CD8+ T cells in alopecia areata. Study information: Oral tofacitinib (5 to 10 mg twice daily) was administered to treated patients. Study-level points and caveats: Normal skin's resident alphabeta T cells are also sequenced in scalp samples.

RNA was extracted and reverse transcribed into cDNA as the sequencing template. Clones were read by immunoSEQ multiplex PCR, and TCRdb kept only the in-frame ones, dropping some. The sample holds roughly 120,000 clones, roughly 60% seen once. This clone was seen a handful of times. The antigen is unknown. Germline loops: CDR1 MNHEY, CDR2 SVGAGI. This CDR3 spans 16 amino acids. Deletions cut 0 bases from V and 3 bases from J, with 14 bases between. Treatment defined: oral pan-JAK inhibitor, 5-10 mg twice daily. The specimen comprised CD8+ T cells sorted from blood, sampled at week 4, from a patient treated with tofacitinib. The rearrangement links TRBV6-5 to TRBJ1-2, with D possibly being TRBD1 (5 bases). This TCR was recovered from a human donor with alopecia areata. CDR3 coding DNA: TGTGCCAGCAGTTACTCGAGGGGCCCGGGGGACTATGGCTACACCTTC. Translation gives CASSYSRGPGDYGYTF.